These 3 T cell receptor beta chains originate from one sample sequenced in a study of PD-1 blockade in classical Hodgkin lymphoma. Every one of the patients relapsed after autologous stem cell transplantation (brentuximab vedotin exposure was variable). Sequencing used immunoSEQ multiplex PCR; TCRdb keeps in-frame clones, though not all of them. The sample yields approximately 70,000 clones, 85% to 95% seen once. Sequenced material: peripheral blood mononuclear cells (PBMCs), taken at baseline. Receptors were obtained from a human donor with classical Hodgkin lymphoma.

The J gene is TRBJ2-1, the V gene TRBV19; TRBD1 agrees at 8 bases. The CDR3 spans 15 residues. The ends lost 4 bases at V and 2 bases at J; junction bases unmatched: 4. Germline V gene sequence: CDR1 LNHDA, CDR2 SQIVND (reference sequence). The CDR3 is CASSTSRGPYNEQFF. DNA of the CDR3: TGTGCCAGTAGTACCAGCAGGGGGCCCTACAATGAGCAGTTCTTC.

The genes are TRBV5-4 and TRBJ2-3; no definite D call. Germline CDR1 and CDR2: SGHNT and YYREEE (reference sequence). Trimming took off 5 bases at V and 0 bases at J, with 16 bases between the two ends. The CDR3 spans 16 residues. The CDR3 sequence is CASRPSGLLSTDTQYF. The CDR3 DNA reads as TGTGCCAGCAGACCATCCGGCCTCCTGAGCACAGATACGCAGTATTTT.

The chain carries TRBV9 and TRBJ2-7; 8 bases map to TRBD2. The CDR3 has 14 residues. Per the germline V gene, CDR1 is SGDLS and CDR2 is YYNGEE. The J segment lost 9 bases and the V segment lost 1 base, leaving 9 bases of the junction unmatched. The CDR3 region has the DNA TGTGCCAGCAGCGTATCAAGCGGGGGCGAGGGGCAGTACTTC. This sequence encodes CASSVSSGGEGQYF.